This T cell receptor beta chain was identified in a study of T cell repertoires in cytomegalovirus infection. TCRdb processed the reads anew with MiXCR; each CDR3 protein has one entry. Of nearly 550,000 distinct CDR3 sequences detected, 15% to 20% appear once; the ten largest clones hold under 30%. The CDR3 is 14 amino acids. About this clonotype itself: This clone may be a read error of a much larger clone one base away.

The sequencing input was CD8+ T cells from PBMCs. The receptor comes from a human donor in good health (CMV status not recorded). Some clones in this sample may be carry-over from other donors' samples. The J gene is TRBJ2-4, the V gene TRBV12-3 or TRBV12-4, with TRBD2 matching over 11 bases. The CDR3 coding sequence is TGTGCCTGCAGAAACCTAGCGGGAGGAGGTGTTCAGTACTTC. Amino acid sequence: CACRNLAGGGVQYF.